One T cell receptor (beta chain) is described in this entry. The antigen is unknown. The record originates from a study of T cell responses to AZD1222 COVID-19 vaccine. Study-level points and caveats: Donors in the cohort were predominantly white British and more often female, and clonal diversity was possibly underestimated.

CDR1 and CDR2 (germline): MNHEY, SVGAGI. J lost 6 bases, V lost 6 bases, and 4 bases had no gene match. The CDR3 is 13 amino acids. TCRdb keeps only in-frame clones here, not all; method: immunoSEQ multiplex PCR. The data show approximately 180,000 clones, over 85% seen once. This chain joins TRBV6-5 and TRBJ1-5, with TRBD1 matching over 8 bases. This material consisted of peripheral blood, taken on day 0 of AZD1222 vaccination. The TCR sequence derives from an adult in good health. CDR3 in amino acids: CASRTGGGQPQHF. Written as DNA, the CDR3 is TGTGCCAGCAGAACAGGGGGGGGTCAGCCCCAGCATTTT.